Following are 27 T cell receptor beta chains from one sample sequenced in a study of cytomegalovirus exposure and HLA in healthy donors. This table comes from immunoSEQ multiplex PCR, and its TCRdb copy is limited to in-frame clones, with some not included. The sample has about 250,000 clones, roughly 84% seen once; the top ten hold approximately 12%. The sequenced material came from PBMCs. These receptors all stem from a man aged 18-30 years in good health and CMV-seropositive.

The chain links TRBV18 to TRBJ2-1; D not resolved. CDR1 KGHSH and CDR2 LQKENI come from the germline V gene. V lost 4 bases and J 0 bases, leaving 16 bases between the germline ends. CDR3 size: 17 residues. For the CDR3, the DNA is TGTGCCAGCTCACGTACTTCTCGGCAGATCTCCTACAATGAGCAGTTCTTC. As protein: CASSRTSRQISYNEQFF.

This clone was recorded once. V gene TRBV5-6 combines with J gene TRBJ2-1, with D unresolved. Trimming stripped 4 bases from V and 10 bases from J, with 15 bases between. Germline lookup yields CDR1 SGHDT and CDR2 YYEEEE. The length of the CDR3 is 13 residues. DNA for the CDR3: TGTGCCAGCAGCCTAGGCTCGGGCTGGGAGCAGTTCTTC. Protein product: CASSLGSGWEQFF. The variable domain in full, with the rest retrieved from reference TRBV5-6 and TRBJ2-1, is DAGVTQSPTHLIKTRGQQVTLRCSPKSGHDTVSWYQQALGQGPQFIFQYYEEEERQRGNFPDRFSGHQFPNYSSELNVNALLLGDSALYLCASSLGSGWEQFFGPGTRLTVL.

The chain uses TRBV28 and TRBJ1-1; a weak D match, TRBD1 (5 bases). CDR1 and CDR2 (germline): MDHEN, SYDVKM. Trimming removed 6 bases from V and 4 bases from J, with 21 bases in between. The CDR3 has 16 residues. The CDR3 DNA reads TGTGCCAGCAGCCTGTTGCACGGGGGGTCGGGCACTGAAGCTTTCTTT. Its protein is CASSLLHGGSGTEAFF.

The chain carries TRBV15 and TRBJ1-2, with unresolved D. The germline CDR1 and CDR2 sequences are LNHNV and YYDKDF (reference sequence). CDR3 length equals 14 residues. The V end was cut by 0 bases, the J end by 8 bases, with 13 bases between. The CDR3 DNA reads TGTGCCACCAGCAGAGATCTGGAGTCCTTGGGCTACACCTTC. Amino acid sequence: CATSRDLESLGYTF.

This clone was picked up many times. The chain uses TRBV4-2 and TRBJ1-2, with 12 bases lining up with TRBD1. V trimming: 4 bases; J trimming: 2 bases; junction bases outside the gene matches: 11. The CDR3 totals 18 residues. Germline V lookup: CDR1 LGHNA, CDR2 YNFKEQ. CDR3 sequence reads: CASSPEGTGGLPNYGYTF. CDR3 sequence (DNA): TGTGCCAGCAGCCCAGAAGGGACAGGGGGCCTACCGAACTATGGCTACACCTTC.

The rearrangement joins TRBV2 to TRBJ1-4, with no clear D. The germline V gene encodes CDR1 SNHLY and CDR2 FYNNEI. Deletions cut 6 bases from V and 6 bases from J, with 17 bases between. The CDR3 has 15 amino acids. CDR3 in DNA: TGTGCCAGCAGACCAATCACAGTTCCGGATGAAAAACTGTTTTTT. Residues: CASRPITVPDEKLFF.

The count of this clone is one. This chain connects TRBV4-1 to TRBJ2-7, with TRBD1 matching over 7 bases. Germline V gene lookup returns CDR1 MGHRA and CDR2 YSYEKL. This CDR3 has 14 amino acids. V was clipped by 3 bases and J by 0 bases; unmatched bases: 2. The CDR3 reads CASSQGQHSYEQYF. Written as DNA, the CDR3 is TGCGCCAGCAGCCAGGGACAGCACTCCTACGAGCAGTACTTC.

This clone was counted between two and nine times. The sample carries other DNA sequences with the same CDR3. The chain is built from TRBV5-1 and TRBJ1-1, with D perhaps TRBD1 (6 bases). This CDR3 comprises 14 residues. CDR1 SGHRS and CDR2 YFSETQ come from the germline V gene. V was cut by 4 bases and J by 1 base, with 11 bases left in between. CDR3 DNA: TGCGCCAGCAGCCTGGACAGAGGGAACACTGAAGCTTTCTTT. Translation: CASSLDRGNTEAFF.

As to this clone: At one boundary the junction diverges from the germline segment, which might be a read error. The chain is built from TRBV7-2 and TRBJ2-7, with D hard to call. Germline CDR1 is SGHTA and CDR2 is FQGNSA. The CDR3 has 12 residues. For the CDR3, the DNA is TGTGCCAGCAGCTTAGCGACAAGGATTCCGAGCTTC. Translation gives CASSLATRIPSF.

V usage is TRBV5-1 and J usage is TRBJ2-7; 9 nucleotides align to TRBD2. CDR3 length equals 15 residues. J lost 4 bases, V lost 0 bases, and 5 bases had no gene match. Germline assignment: CDR1 SGHRS and CDR2 YFSETQ. CDR3 amino acids: CASSLGGGDSYEQYF. In DNA, the CDR3 is TGCGCCAGCAGCTTGGGCGGGGGGGATTCGTACGAGCAGTACTTC.

This CDR3 is CASSQESRYNEQFF. Here the CDR3 DNA reads TGCGCCAGCAGCCAAGAATCACGATACAATGAGCAGTTCTTC. The V and J genes are TRBV4-3 and TRBJ2-1; D not certain. The CDR3 is 14 amino acids. V lost 0 bases, J lost 4 bases, and 7 bases lay in between. Germline assignment: CDR1 LGHNA and CDR2 YSLEER.

The genes are TRBV27 and TRBJ1-2; no clear D gene. V dropped 3 bases and J dropped 4 bases, with 12 bases sitting between them. The CDR3 sequence is 14 residues long. Germline V gene lookup returns CDR1 MNHEY and CDR2 SMNVEV (reference sequence). CDR3 DNA: TGTGCCAGCAGTTTTCAGATAAATGGCTATGGCTACACCTTC. Translation: CASSFQINGYGYTF.

The chain uses TRBV29-1 and TRBJ2-5; no clear D. V was cut by 3 bases and J by 4 bases, with 6 bases left in between. CDR1 is SQVTM, CDR2 ANQGSEA, per germline. This CDR3 has 11 residues. The CDR3 bases are TGCAGCGTTGACGGTTTAGAGACCCAGTACTTC. It translates to CSVDGLETQYF.

The chain recombines TRBV4-3 with TRBJ2-6, with D perhaps matching TRBD2 (7 bases). Trimming took off 0 bases at V and 0 bases at J, with 18 bases between the two ends. Germline V CDR1 and CDR2: LGHNA, YSLEER. The CDR3 has 20 amino acids. The CDR3 is CASSQDTERGGSSGANVLTF. CDR3 coding DNA: TGCGCCAGCAGCCAAGATACGGAAAGGGGGGGAAGCTCTGGGGCCAACGTCCTGACTTTC.

Comments on this clone: The sample carries other DNA sequences with the same CDR3. The V call is TRBV20-1, the J call TRBJ1-4; D gene uncertain. Germline V gives CDR1 DFQATT, CDR2 SNEGSKA (reference sequence). The CDR3 covers 11 residues. V shed 2 bases and J shed 8 bases, with 6 bases lying between them. Here the CDR3 DNA reads TGCAGTGCTAGAAGTCGGGAAAAACTGTTTTTT. Translated: CSARSREKLFF.

CDR3 nucleotide sequence: TGCAGCGTTCGCATTATGGGTAGAGACGAGCAGTACTTC. Protein sequence: CSVRIMGRDEQYF. The chain combines TRBV29-1 with TRBJ2-7; D is unresolved. Deletions cut 5 bases from V and 5 bases from J, with 16 bases between. Per germline, CDR1 SQVTM and CDR2 ANQGSEA. The CDR3 length is 13 residues.

The chain couples TRBV5-6 to TRBJ2-1; D is perhaps TRBD1 or TRBD2 (5 bases each). V was clipped by 4 bases and J by 0 bases, with 11 bases between them. This CDR3 region has 15 residues. CDR1 SGHDT and CDR2 YYEEEE come from the germline V gene. The CDR3 DNA sequence: TGTGCCAGCAGCACGGGACCGAGCTCCTACAATGAGCAGTTCTTC. It translates to CASSTGPSSYNEQFF. The whole variable domain, remainder taken from reference TRBV5-6 and TRBJ2-1, is DAGVTQSPTHLIKTRGQQVTLRCSPKSGHDTVSWYQQALGQGPQFIFQYYEEEERQRGNFPDRFSGHQFPNYSSELNVNALLLGDSALYLCASSTGPSSYNEQFFGPGTRLTVL.

V usage is TRBV6-1 and J usage is TRBJ2-2, with D uncertain. Germline V gives CDR1 MNHNS, CDR2 SASEGT. The CDR3 runs to 14 residues. V lost 6 bases and J lost 0, with 8 bases in between. The CDR3 reads CASRTPPNTGELFF. The CDR3 nucleotides read TGTGCCAGCAGGACCCCCCCGAACACCGGGGAGCTGTTTTTT.

The rearrangement joins TRBV30 to TRBJ2-7; 8 positions agree with TRBD2. CDR3 size: 14 residues. J was trimmed by 3 bases and V by 4 bases; bases with no gene match: 8. Germline CDR1 GTSNPN, CDR2 SVGIG (reference sequence). This chain's CDR3 is CAWTQAGGIYEQYF. Here the CDR3 DNA reads TGTGCCTGGACGCAGGCGGGAGGTATCTACGAGCAGTACTTC.

The chain employs TRBV10-3 and TRBJ1-1; possible D gene TRBD1, 5 bases. Germline V gives CDR1 ENHRY, CDR2 SYGVKD. V was pared by 10 bases and J by 8 bases, with 17 bases between. The CDR3 spans 12 residues. The DNA of the CDR3 is TGTGCCACCGGGGCTTATCGGGTCGAAGCTTTCTTT. This codes for CATGAYRVEAFF.

A word on this clone: This sample includes further DNA sequences coding for the same CDR3. The chain recombines TRBV4-3 with TRBJ2-7; D unresolved. The CDR3 has 13 amino acids. Germline V gene lookup returns CDR1 LGHNA and CDR2 YSLEER. The V and J ends lost 3 bases and 3 bases respectively, with 9 bases between them. The CDR3 protein is CASSQDGSYEQYF. In DNA form, the CDR3 reads TGCGCCAGCAGCCAGGATGGAAGCTACGAGCAGTACTTC.

This clone has a single count. The V call is TRBV5-4, the J call TRBJ1-1; weak D call: TRBD1 (6 bases). V lost 1 base and J lost 5, with 12 bases in between. The CDR3 length is 14 residues. Germline CDR1 reads SGHNT; CDR2 reads YYREEE (reference sequence). CDR3 DNA: TGTGCCAGCAGCTTGAGGACAGCCCCGACTGAAGCTTTCTTT. Encoded protein: CASSLRTAPTEAFF.

The J gene is TRBJ2-1, the V gene TRBV2, with 7 bases matching TRBD1. The CDR3 length is 15 residues. Losses at the gene ends were 8 bases for V and 3 bases for J; bases not matched to a gene: 10. Per germline, CDR1 SNHLY and CDR2 FYNNEI. DNA of the CDR3: TGTGCCAGCCCGATCGGCAGGGGGAACTACAATGAGCAGTTCTTC. Amino acid sequence: CASPIGRGNYNEQFF.

The gene calls are TRBV18 and TRBJ1-1, with 7 bases lining up with TRBD1. The V gene's germline CDR1 is KGHSH and CDR2 LQKENI. J lost 4 bases, V lost 0 bases, and 8 bases had no gene match. This CDR3 has 16 amino acids. The CDR3 DNA is TGTGCCAGCTCACCACCGCCCAGGGGGTTAGGCACTGAAGCTTTCTTT. This gives the protein CASSPPPRGLGTEAFF.

V is TRBV27 and J is TRBJ2-5, with no clear D. CDR3 length equals 13 residues. The germline CDR1 and CDR2 sequences are MNHEY and SMNVEV (reference sequence). V was shortened by 7 bases and J by 3 bases, with 12 bases between the two germline ends. The CDR3: CASKVPAEETQYF. In DNA, the CDR3 is TGTGCCAGCAAAGTCCCAGCCGAAGAGACCCAGTACTTC.

V usage is TRBV2 and J usage is TRBJ1-3; D ambiguous. The length of the CDR3 is 15 residues. CDR1 and CDR2 (germline): SNHLY, FYNNEI. V was cut by 2 bases and J by 0 bases, with 8 bases left in between. CDR3 sequence (DNA): TGTGCCAGCAGTGAAAACAGAGCCTCTGGAAACACCATATATTTT. This encodes CASSENRASGNTIYF.

The genes are TRBV5-4 and TRBJ1-4; a weak D match, TRBD1 (5 bases). V was trimmed by 4 bases and J by 0 bases, leaving 13 bases between them. CDR1 is SGHNT, CDR2 YYREEE, per germline (reference sequence). CDR3 size: 16 residues. In DNA form, the CDR3 reads TGTGCCAGCAGCCAAGGGACCGTTGCAACTAATGAAAAACTGTTTTTT. Protein product: CASSQGTVATNEKLFF.